The next 13 T cell receptor beta chains were all read from a single sample in a study of cytomegalovirus exposure and HLA in healthy donors. In the PCR, 60 Vbeta and 13 Jbeta primers were used. Repertoires were generated with immunoSEQ multiplex PCR, while TCRdb's copy carries only in-frame clones and drops some. The table includes 120,000 to 150,000 clones, 60% to 85% detected once. What was sequenced was PBMCs. The receptors stem from a man in his forties in good health and CMV-seropositive.

This clone has just a few counts. The chain employs TRBV5-6 and TRBJ2-1; a weak D match, TRBD2 (6 bases). The CDR3 is made up of 12 amino acids. Germline V gene sequence: CDR1 SGHDT, CDR2 YYEEEE. The ends were cut back, 0 bases at V and 14 bases at J, with 12 bases in the middle. The CDR3 coding sequence is TGTGCCAGCAGCTTGGCCGGGGGATCCGAGTTCTTC. This sequence encodes CASSLAGGSEFF.

This clone was seen more than once but under ten times. The chain combines TRBV21-1 with TRBJ2-6; the DNA was not used to check the table's D call, TRBD2. TRBV21-1 is noted as a pseudogene. There are 20 residues in the CDR3. DNA for the CDR3: TGTGCCAGCAGCAAAAGTGTATTCGGGCGGGAGGCCTCTGGGGCCAACGTCCTGACTTTC. This encodes CASSKSVFGREASGANVLTF.

The chain uses TRBV2 and TRBJ2-2; TRBD2 matches 10 bases. V lost 0 bases and J lost 0; bases outside the gene matches: 1. The V gene's germline CDR1 is SNHLY and CDR2 FYNNEI. This CDR3 contains 17 residues. The CDR3 here is CASSEASGRSNTGELFF. The CDR3 region has the DNA TGTGCCAGCAGTGAAGCTAGCGGGAGGTCGAACACCGGGGAGCTGTTTTTT.

The gene calls are TRBV6-5 and TRBJ2-5, with 8 bases aligning to TRBD1. The DNA end is a closer match to TRBJ2-7, so the J assignment may be wrong. CDR1 and CDR2 from the germline V gene are MNHEY and SVGAGI. The CDR3 totals 13 residues. CDR3 in amino acids: CASSSHRGYEQYF. The CDR3 coding sequence is TGTGCCAGCAGTTCCCACAGGGGGTACGAGCAGTACTTC.

This chain uses TRBV4-2 with TRBJ1-5, with D perhaps TRBD1 (5 bases). Trimming shortened V by 0 bases and J by 4 bases, and 13 bases separated the two germline ends. The CDR3 runs to 16 residues. The V gene's germline CDR1 is LGHNA and CDR2 YNFKEQ. CDR3 amino acids: CASSQDPGTLNQPQHF. In nucleotides, the CDR3 is TGTGCCAGCAGCCAAGATCCCGGGACTTTAAATCAGCCCCAGCATTTT.

V and J are TRBV19 and TRBJ2-5; D is possibly TRBD1 (7 bases). There are 16 residues in the CDR3. Germline-derived CDR1 and CDR2 are LNHDA and SQIVND (reference sequence). V lost 7 bases and J lost 0, with 18 bases in between. CDR3 in DNA: TGTGCCAGTACCTCGGGCAGGGGGAGGTACCAAGAGACCCAGTACTTC. This encodes CASTSGRGRYQETQYF. Drawing the rest from reference TRBV19 and TRBJ2-5, the complete variable domain is DGGITQSPKYLFRKEGQNVTLSCEQNLNHDAMYWYRQDPGQGLRLIYYSQIVNDFQKGDIAEGYSVSREKKESFPLTVTSAQKNPTAFYLCASTSGRGRYQETQYFGPGTRLLVL.

This chain connects TRBV6-4 to TRBJ2-2, with D perhaps matching TRBD1 (5 bases). The CDR3 covers 15 residues. V lost 5 bases, J lost 3 bases, and 13 bases lay in between. Germline assignment: CDR1 MRHNA and CDR2 SNTAGT. CDR3 in DNA: TGTGCCAGCAGTTCCCAGGGTGGGGACACCGGGGAGCTGTTTTTT. Amino acids: CASSSQGGDTGELFF.

The chain links TRBV19 to TRBJ2-1, with D tentatively TRBD2 (5 bases). The CDR3 sequence is 15 residues long. V dropped 7 bases and J dropped 0 bases, with 13 bases sitting between them. CDR1 LNHDA and CDR2 SQIVND come from the germline V gene (reference sequence). The CDR3 DNA follows: TGTGCCAGTACCCCGGACTTCCCCTCCTACAATGAGCAGTTCTTC. Translated, it gives CASTPDFPSYNEQFF. Full variable domain (rest looked up from reference TRBV19 and TRBJ2-1): DGGITQSPKYLFRKEGQNVTLSCEQNLNHDAMYWYRQDPGQGLRLIYYSQIVNDFQKGDIAEGYSVSREKKESFPLTVTSAQKNPTAFYLCASTPDFPSYNEQFFGPGTRLTVL.

The CDR3 coding sequence is TGCGCCAGCAGTGAGTCTCGCGGGAGGGCCACCTACGAGCAGTACTTC. It translates to CASSESRGRATYEQYF. The chain has TRBV10-1 and TRBJ2-7, with 9 bases matching TRBD2. The CDR3 extends over 16 amino acids. CDR1 WNHNN and CDR2 SYGVQD come from the germline V gene (reference sequence). The trim removed 0 bases at V and 2 bases at J, leaving 5 bases unmatched.

This chain joins TRBV6-1 and TRBJ1-2; D not resolved. This CDR3 spans 15 amino acids. Germline V CDR1 and CDR2: MNHNS, SASEGT. Trimming pared 2 bases from V and 7 bases from J, leaving 17 bases between. DNA for the CDR3: TGTGCCAGCAGTGAAATCGGGAGGGCCCCTGCTGGCTACACCTTC. It translates to CASSEIGRAPAGYTF.

The chain carries TRBV6-1 and TRBJ1-4; tentative D call: TRBD1 (5 bases). This CDR3 contains 16 residues. Germline V gene lookup returns CDR1 MNHNS and CDR2 SASEGT. V was trimmed by 4 bases and J by 7 bases, leaving 19 bases between them. The CDR3: CASSALIQGRSEKLFF. The CDR3 DNA reads as TGTGCCAGCAGTGCCCTAATCCAGGGCAGGAGTGAAAAACTGTTTTTT.

The chain uses TRBV7-2 and TRBJ1-2; TRBD1 agrees at 9 bases. V trimming: 5 bases; J trimming: 7 bases; junction bases outside the gene matches: 14. Germline V lookup: CDR1 SGHTA, CDR2 FQGNSA. This CDR3 has 16 amino acids. CDR3 sequence reads: CASSGITGGAGLGYTF. The DNA for the CDR3 is TGTGCCAGCAGCGGGATTACAGGGGGCGCGGGACTTGGCTACACCTTC. The full variable domain, with the rest looked up from reference TRBV7-2 and TRBJ1-2, is GAGVSQSPSNKVTEKGKDVELRCDPISGHTALYWYRQSLGQGLEFLIYFQGNSAPDKSGLPSDRFSAERTGGSVSTLTIQRTQQEDSAVYLCASSGITGGAGLGYTFGSGTRLTVV.

The CDR3 DNA reads TGTGCCAGCAGCCAAATACTACGGGGGGGCGAGCAGTACTTC. It codes for CASSQILRGGEQYF. This sequence joins TRBV14 and TRBJ2-7; TRBD2 matches 8 bases. After removal of 2 bases from V and 6 bases from J, the junction contained 6 bases not matched to a gene. The CDR3 covers 14 residues. Germline CDR1 is SGHDN and CDR2 is FVKESK.